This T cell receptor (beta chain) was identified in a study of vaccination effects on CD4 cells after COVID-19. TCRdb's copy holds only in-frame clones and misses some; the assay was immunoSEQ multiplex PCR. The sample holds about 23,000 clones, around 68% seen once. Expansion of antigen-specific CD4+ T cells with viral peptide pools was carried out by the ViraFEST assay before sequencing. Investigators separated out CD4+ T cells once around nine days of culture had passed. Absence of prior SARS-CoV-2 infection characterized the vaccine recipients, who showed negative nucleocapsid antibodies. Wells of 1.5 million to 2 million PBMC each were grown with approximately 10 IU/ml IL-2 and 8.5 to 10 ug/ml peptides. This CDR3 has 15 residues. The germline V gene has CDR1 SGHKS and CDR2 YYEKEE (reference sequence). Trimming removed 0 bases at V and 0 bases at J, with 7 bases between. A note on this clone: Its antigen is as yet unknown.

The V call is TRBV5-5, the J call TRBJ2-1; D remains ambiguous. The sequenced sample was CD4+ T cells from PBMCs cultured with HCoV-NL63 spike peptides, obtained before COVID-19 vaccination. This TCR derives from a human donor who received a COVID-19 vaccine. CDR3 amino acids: CASSLVPNSYNEQFF. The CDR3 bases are TGTGCCAGCAGCTTGGTTCCAAACTCCTACAATGAGCAGTTCTTC.